The 21 T cell receptor beta chains given below trace back to one sample, sequenced in a study of cytomegalovirus exposure and HLA in healthy donors. Measured with immunoSEQ multiplex PCR; TCRdb has only the in-frame clones, and not every one. The sample records tens of thousands of clones, 95% to 97% being singletons. Sequencing was done on a sample of PBMCs. These receptors were obtained from a woman between 18 and 30 years old in good health and CMV-seronegative.

This rearrangement joins TRBV27 to TRBJ1-2; 10 nucleotides match TRBD1. The germline V gene has CDR1 MNHEY and CDR2 SMNVEV (reference sequence). The V segment lost 4 bases and the J segment 7 bases; nucleotides outside the gene matches: 6. The CDR3 consists of 14 residues. Here the CDR3 DNA reads TGTGCCAGCAGTTCAGGACAGGGGGTTTTTGGCTACACCTTC. Its translation is CASSSGQGVFGYTF.

The V call is TRBV5-1, the J call TRBJ1-2; TRBD1 matches at 8 bases. CDR1 and CDR2 from the germline V gene are SGHRS and YFSETQ. The CDR3 contains 15 residues. After removal of 3 bases from V and 8 bases from J, the junction contained 12 bases not matched to a gene. CDR3: CASSSSRTGLGGYTF. Here the CDR3 DNA reads TGCGCCAGCAGCTCGTCTAGGACAGGGCTGGGGGGCTACACCTTC. Looking up the rest from reference TRBV5-1 and TRBJ1-2 gives the full variable domain: KAGVTQTPRYLIKTRGQQVTLSCSPISGHRSVSWYQQTPGQGLQFLFEYFSETQRNKGNFPGRFSGRQFSNSRSEMNVSTLELGDSALYLCASSSSRTGLGGYTFGSGTRLTVV.

The chain employs TRBV6-1 and TRBJ1-3; D is possibly TRBD1 (6 bases). Germline V gene lookup returns CDR1 MNHNS and CDR2 SASEGT. V lost 7 bases and J 0 bases, leaving 10 bases between the germline ends. The CDR3 spans 14 residues. CDR3 nucleotide sequence: TGTGCCAGCACCCCACAGGGCTCTGGAAACACCATATATTTT. Translation gives CASTPQGSGNTIYF.

The CDR3 here is CASRPGVKDEQYF. The CDR3 coding sequence is TGTGCCAGCAGACCAGGCGTAAAGGACGAGCAGTACTTC. This chain connects TRBV7-9 to TRBJ2-7, with D unclear. V was trimmed by 6 bases and J by 5 bases, leaving 14 bases between them. CDR1 and CDR2 from the germline V gene are SEHNR and FQNEAQ (reference sequence). CDR3 length equals 13 residues. Complete variable domain (other parts from reference TRBV7-9 and TRBJ2-7): DTGVSQNPRHKITKRGQNVTFRCDPISEHNRLYWYRQTLGQGPEFLTYFQNEAQLEKSRLLSDRFSAERPKGSFSTLEIQRTEQGDSAMYLCASRPGVKDEQYFGPGTRLTVT.

The V and J genes are TRBV6-5 and TRBJ2-5, with 13 bases matching TRBD2. V lost 2 bases and J lost 5; bases outside the gene matches: 2. Germline lookup yields CDR1 MNHEY and CDR2 SVGAGI. This CDR3 has 15 residues. CDR3 residues: CASSYGTSGTETQYF. CDR3 nucleotides: TGTGCCAGCAGTTACGGGACTAGCGGGACCGAGACCCAGTACTTC.

CDR3 loop: CASSLPGLGRTEQYF. CDR3 in DNA: TGTGCCAGCAGCCTGCCGGGACTAGGCCGTACCGAGCAGTACTTC. The rearrangement joins TRBV28 to TRBJ2-7, with TRBD2 matching over 8 bases. Trimming took 6 bases from V and 6 from J; bases not matched to a gene: 13. CDR1 and CDR2 (germline): MDHEN, SYDVKM. The CDR3 length is 15 residues. The full variable domain, completed using reference TRBV28 and TRBJ2-7, is DVKVTQSSRYLVKRTGEKVFLECVQDMDHENMFWYRQDPGLGLRLIYFSYDVKMKEKGDIPEGYSVSREKKERFSLILESASTNQTSMYLCASSLPGLGRTEQYFGPGTRLTVT.

The J gene is TRBJ2-1, the V gene TRBV15, with TRBD2 matching over 13 bases. Trimming removed 8 bases from V and 0 bases from J; junction bases left unmatched: 10. Germline loops: CDR1 LNHNV, CDR2 YYDKDF (reference sequence). The CDR3 sequence is 18 residues long. DNA for the CDR3: TGTGCCACCCGACTAGCGGGGGGCCATTCGAGCTCCTACAATGAGCAGTTCTTC. Amino acids: CATRLAGGHSSSYNEQFF.

The V and J genes are TRBV9 and TRBJ1-3, with D possibly matching TRBD1 (6 bases). The CDR3 runs to 15 residues. Germline CDR1 and CDR2: SGDLS and YYNGEE. Trimming shortened V by 3 bases and J by 1 base, and 11 bases separated the two germline ends. The CDR3, as DNA: TGTGCCAGCAGCGCAAACACAGGGTCTGGAAACACCATATATTTT. Encoded protein: CASSANTGSGNTIYF.

This chain links TRBV6-1 with TRBJ2-7; TRBD1 matches at 7 bases. The CDR3 covers 15 residues. V was pared by 1 base and J by 5 bases, with 8 bases of the junction left unmatched. The germline CDR1 and CDR2 sequences are MNHNS and SASEGT. CDR3 sequence (DNA): TGTGCCAGCAGTGAAGGTTCACAGGGGCTGGACGAGCAGTACTTC. Protein product: CASSEGSQGLDEQYF.

The V and J genes are TRBV9 and TRBJ1-1; TRBD1 matches at 7 bases. Trimming at V came to 5 bases and at J to 5 bases, leaving 9 bases not matched to a gene. This CDR3 contains 14 residues. Germline loops: CDR1 SGDLS, CDR2 YYNGEE. Written as DNA, the CDR3 is TGTGCCAGCAGTTACACAGGGGCGAGTACTGAAGCTTTCTTT. Encoded protein: CASSYTGASTEAFF.

This CDR3 is CATSVRDRAFDEQYF. For the CDR3, the DNA is TGTGCCACCAGCGTCCGGGACAGGGCTTTCGACGAGCAGTACTTC. The V and J genes are TRBV15 and TRBJ2-7; 9 nucleotides line up with TRBD1. V shed 5 bases, J shed 5 bases, and the junction held 10 bases outside the gene matches. CDR1 LNHNV and CDR2 YYDKDF come from the germline V gene (reference sequence). This CDR3 is built from 15 residues.

The chain joins TRBV4-3 to TRBJ1-2; tentative D call: TRBD1 (6 bases). The CDR3 is 17 amino acids. From germline, CDR1 is LGHNA and CDR2 YSLEER. The V gene lost 0 bases and the J gene lost 4 bases, with 18 bases spanning the gap. The CDR3 nucleotides read TGCGCCAGCAGCCAAGAAGTGAGGGATCGCAGGGGCTATGGCTACACCTTC. Its translation: CASSQEVRDRRGYGYTF.

The chain combines TRBV14 with TRBJ2-7; D unresolved. The CDR3 consists of 14 residues. Germline V CDR1 and CDR2: SGHDN, FVKESK. The V and J ends lost 4 bases and 6 bases respectively, with 16 bases between them. The CDR3 here is CASSPGWVSSEQYF. The CDR3, as DNA: TGTGCCAGCAGCCCGGGTTGGGTCTCTAGCGAGCAGTACTTC.

This sequence joins TRBV11-3 and TRBJ2-2, with D possibly matching TRBD2 (5 bases). This CDR3 comprises 15 residues. Trimming took 5 bases from V and 3 from J, leaving 13 bases between them. Germline values: CDR1 SGHNT, CDR2 YENEEA. The CDR3 here is CASSPLRTDTGELFF. The CDR3 DNA reads as TGTGCCAGCAGCCCTCTCCGGACTGACACCGGGGAGCTGTTTTTT. The variable domain in full, with the rest retrieved from reference TRBV11-3 and TRBJ2-2, is EAGVVQSPRYKIIEKKQPVAFWCNPISGHNTLYWYLQNLGQGPELLIRYENEEAVDDSQLPKDRFSAERLKGVDSTLKIQPAELGDSAVYLCASSPLRTDTGELFFGEGSRLTVL.

V is TRBV9 and J is TRBJ2-5, with a possible D match to TRBD1 (5 bases). The J call may be faulty, since TRBJ2-7 better matches the DNA end. Germline V CDR1 and CDR2: SGDLS, YYNGEE. The CDR3 is made up of 16 amino acids. In DNA form, the CDR3 reads TGTGCCAGCAGCGTAGGCCCCGCCAGGGACTCCTACGAGCAGTACTTC. Encoded protein: CASSVGPARDSYEQYF.

The V gene is TRBV7-2, the J gene TRBJ1-5, with unresolved D. There are 13 residues in the CDR3. Germline assignment: CDR1 SGHTA and CDR2 FQGNSA. V was pared by 1 base and J by 7 bases, with 8 bases between. In nucleotides, the CDR3 is TGTGCCAGCAGCTTAGAGCCGCAACAGCCCCAGCATTTT. Translating it yields CASSLEPQQPQHF.

V usage is TRBV7-8 and J usage is TRBJ2-1, with 8 bases matching TRBD1. V lost 5 bases and J lost 10; bases outside the gene matches: 13. The germline gives CDR1 SGHVS, CDR2 FQNEAQ. This CDR3 region has 15 residues. CDR3 nucleotides: TGTGCCAGCAGCCGGACAGGGCGAGGAAAAAGGGAGCAGTTCTTC. This translates into CASSRTGRGKREQFF.

The rearrangement joins TRBV28 to TRBJ2-5, with a possible D match to TRBD1 (6 bases). The germline V gene encodes CDR1 MDHEN and CDR2 SYDVKM. CDR3 length: 13 residues. V was trimmed by 6 bases and J by 5 bases, leaving 13 bases between them. CDR3 loop: CASRLGAGETQYF. The CDR3, as DNA: TGTGCCAGCAGGTTGGGGGCGGGTGAGACCCAGTACTTC.

The chain links TRBV19 to TRBJ1-2, with D tentatively TRBD1 (5 bases). Germline CDR1 and CDR2: LNHDA and SQIVND (reference sequence). This CDR3 has 18 amino acids. Trimming cost V 3 bases and J 0 bases, with 20 bases left between them. This CDR3 is CASSMVLGHPNPNYGYTF. The CDR3 coding sequence is TGTGCCAGTAGTATGGTATTGGGGCACCCAAACCCTAACTATGGCTACACCTTC.

This chain uses TRBV7-9 with TRBJ1-5; a weak D match, TRBD1 (5 bases). Trimming left V 1 base short and J 4 bases short, with 8 bases between. The germline V gene encodes CDR1 SEHNR and CDR2 FQNEAQ (reference sequence). The CDR3 loop spans 14 amino acids. The CDR3 protein is CASSLVGGNQPQHF. In DNA, the CDR3 is TGTGCCAGCAGCTTAGTGGGGGGGAATCAGCCCCAGCATTTT.

The chain combines TRBV28 with TRBJ2-7; 8 bases match TRBD2. The CDR3 has 15 residues. V shed 6 bases and J 7 bases; nucleotides not matched to a gene: 14. CDR1 and CDR2 from the germline V gene are MDHEN and SYDVKM. The CDR3 reads CASRGGSGAGWEQYF. The CDR3 nucleotides are TGTGCCAGCAGGGGGGGTAGCGGGGCCGGTTGGGAGCAGTACTTC.